This TCR beta chain was sequenced for a study of blood T cell repertoires in COVID-19. Germline V gene lookup returns CDR1 SGHTA and CDR2 FQGNSA. V gave up 5 bases and J gave up 0 bases, with 14 bases separating them. The CDR3 has 16 residues. As handled by the study authors: Reference gene primers were amplified, and this amplification served to estimate nucleated cell counts. Assay used: immunoSEQ multiplex PCR; TCRdb lists only in-frame clones, some missing. The DNA was the basis for D and trimming; V, J and clone size are from that table. In the table there are 140,000 or so clones, 75% to 90% of which are singletons.

The chain has TRBV7-2 and TRBJ2-1, with D possibly matching TRBD2 (6 bases). The material sequenced was peripheral blood. The TCR comes from an elderly woman with acute or convalescent COVID-19. The CDR3 coding sequence is TGTGCCAGCAGCCCCGGGGGTAGTGTCTCCTACAATGAGCAGTTCTTC. This gives the protein CASSPGGSVSYNEQFF.